Sequencing of this TCR beta chain was carried out in a study of T cell changes during pregnancy in multiple sclerosis. Assay used: immunoSEQ multiplex PCR; TCRdb lists only in-frame clones, some missing. The sample has 14,000 or so clones; just over 90% are singletons. Germline CDR1 reads SEHNR; CDR2 reads FQNEAQ (reference sequence). The CDR3 contains 15 residues. Trimming took 3 bases from V and 0 from J, leaving 11 bases between them. The chain joins TRBV7-9 to TRBJ1-1; D unresolved. Sequenced material: peripheral blood, taken in the second trimester of pregnancy. The sequence derives from a female donor in good health, enrolled as a control in a pregnancy study. The CDR3 region is CASSLDGNVNTEAFF. The CDR3 DNA is TGTGCCAGCAGCTTGGACGGGAATGTGAACACTGAAGCTTTCTTT.